This T cell receptor beta chain originates from a study of blood T cell repertoires in COVID-19. Under the authors' procedure: By means of reference gene primer amplification, nucleated cell counts were estimated. Produced via immunoSEQ multiplex PCR; TCRdb's table is partial and in-frame only. That table supplies the V and J calls and clone size; D and trimming were determined from the DNA. Of hundreds of thousands of clones listed, about 86% are singletons. CDR1 and CDR2 from the germline V gene are MNHEY and SVGAGI. V lost 5 bases, J lost 6 bases, and 10 bases stayed unmatched. The CDR3 is 15 amino acids.

The V call is TRBV6-5, the J call TRBJ1-2, with 9 bases lining up with TRBD1. The clonotype comes from a woman aged 40 to 50 with acute COVID-19. The sample consisted of PBMCs or T cells enriched from blood (not recorded which). The CDR3 DNA reads as TGTGCCAGCAGTCCACACAGGGGGCAAAAGGATGGCTACACCTTC. Translating gives CASSPHRGQKDGYTF.